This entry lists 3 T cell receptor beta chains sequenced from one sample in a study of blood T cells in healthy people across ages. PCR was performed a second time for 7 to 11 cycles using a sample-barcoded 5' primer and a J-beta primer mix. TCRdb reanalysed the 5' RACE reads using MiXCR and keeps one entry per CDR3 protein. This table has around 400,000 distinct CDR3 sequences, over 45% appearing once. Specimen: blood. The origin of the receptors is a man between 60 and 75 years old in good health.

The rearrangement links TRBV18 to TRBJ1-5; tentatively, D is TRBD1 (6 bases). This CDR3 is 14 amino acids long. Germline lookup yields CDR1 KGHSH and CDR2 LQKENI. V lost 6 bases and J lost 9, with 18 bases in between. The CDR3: CASSSLGGDRPQHF. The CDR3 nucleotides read TGTGCCAGCTCCTCGCTGGGGGGCGATCGGCCCCAGCATTTT. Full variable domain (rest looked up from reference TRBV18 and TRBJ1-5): NAGVMQNPRHLVRRRGQEARLRCSPMKGHSHVYWYRQLPEEGLKFMVYLQKENIIDESGMPKERFSAEFPKEGPSILRIQQVVRGDSAAYFCASSSLGGDRPQHFGDGTRLSIL.

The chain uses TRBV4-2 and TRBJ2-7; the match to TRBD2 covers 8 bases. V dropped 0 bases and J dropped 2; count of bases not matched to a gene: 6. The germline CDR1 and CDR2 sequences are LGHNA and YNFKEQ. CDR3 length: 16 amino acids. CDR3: CASSQDASGGAYEQYF. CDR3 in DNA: TGTGCCAGCAGCCAAGATGCGAGCGGGGGAGCCTACGAGCAGTACTTC.

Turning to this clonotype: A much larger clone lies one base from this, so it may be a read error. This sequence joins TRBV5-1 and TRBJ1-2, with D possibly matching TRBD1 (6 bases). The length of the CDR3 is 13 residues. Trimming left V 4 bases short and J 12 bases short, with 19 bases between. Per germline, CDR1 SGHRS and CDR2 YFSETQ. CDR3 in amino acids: CASSLGHRDGHTF. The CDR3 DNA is TGCGCCAGCAGCCTAGGTCACAGGGACGGCCACACCTTC.